Listed below are T cell receptor beta chains from one sample, sequenced in a study of CD8+ T cells in alopecia areata. The protocol was immunoSEQ multiplex PCR, while the TCRdb copy is restricted to in-frame clones and leaves out a portion. The data contain about 64,000 clones, around 40% of them singletons. The sequenced sample was NKG2D-low CD8+ T cells sorted from blood. The receptor source for this set is a human donor with alopecia areata. Each CDR3 is given with its conserved first and last residue. The order of the fields is J gene, D gene, clone size, V gene, CDR3 DNA, CDR3 protein. D genes are given only for firm matches. Only some rows state a clone size, as once, few, many or a class for expanded clones.

J gene: TRBJ2-2; D gene: .; clone size: .; V gene: TRBV6-6; CDR3 DNA: TGTGCCAGCAGTTACTCGTCTGGGGGCAGAACCGGGGAGCTGTTTTTT; CDR3 protein: CASSYSSGGRTGELFF
J gene: TRBJ1-2; D gene: TRBD1; clone size: .; V gene: TRBV14; CDR3 DNA: TGTGCCAGCAGCGGAACCGACAGGGCCTATGGCTACACCTTC; CDR3 protein: CASSGTDRAYGYTF
J gene: TRBJ2-7; D gene: .; clone size: .; V gene: TRBV13; CDR3 DNA: TGTGCCAGCAGCTTTGGGATATCCTACGAGCAGTACTTC; CDR3 protein: CASSFGISYEQYF
J gene: TRBJ2-7; D gene: .; clone size: .; V gene: TRBV10-3; CDR3 DNA: TGTGCCATCAGTGACGAGCGGGTAGCCTCCTACGAGCAGTACTTC; CDR3 protein: CAISDERVASYEQYF
J gene: TRBJ1-2; D gene: .; clone size: .; V gene: TRBV5-6; CDR3 DNA: TGTGCCAGCAGCTTGGGATATGGCTACACCTTC; CDR3 protein: CASSLGYGYTF
J gene: TRBJ2-6; D gene: TRBD1; clone size: .; V gene: TRBV2; CDR3 DNA: TGTGCCAGCAGTGGGAGGGACAGGGTGAGGACTGGGGCCAACGTCCTGACTTTC; CDR3 protein: CASSGRDRVRTGANVLTF
J gene: TRBJ2-1; D gene: TRBD2; clone size: few; V gene: TRBV29-1; CDR3 DNA: TGCAGCGTTGTAGGGACTAGGCGGAGCTCCTACAATGAGCAGTTCTTC; CDR3 protein: CSVVGTRRSSYNEQFF
J gene: TRBJ2-2; D gene: .; clone size: few; V gene: TRBV29-1; CDR3 DNA: TGCAGCGTTGACGTTAGGACCGGGGAGCTGTTTTTT; CDR3 protein: CSVDVRTGELFF
J gene: TRBJ2-7; D gene: TRBD1; clone size: .; V gene: TRBV5-1; CDR3 DNA: TGCGCCAGCAGCACCGGGACAGGGGGCTACGAGCAGTACTTC; CDR3 protein: CASSTGTGGYEQYF
J gene: TRBJ2-7; D gene: .; clone size: .; V gene: TRBV2; CDR3 DNA: TGTGCCAGCAGCGAGGCAGGACGGAGGCAATCCTACGAGCAGTACTTC; CDR3 protein: CASSEAGRRQSYEQYF
J gene: TRBJ1-2; D gene: .; clone size: few; V gene: TRBV29-1; CDR3 DNA: TGCAGCGTTGATTTACCCTATGGCTACACCTTC; CDR3 protein: CSVDLPYGYTF
J gene: TRBJ2-1; D gene: TRBD2; clone size: few; V gene: TRBV28; CDR3 DNA: TGTGCCAGCAGTTTTGGTCTAGCGGGGTTCAGGAATGAGCAGTTCTTC; CDR3 protein: CASSFGLAGFRNEQFF
J gene: TRBJ2-1; D gene: .; clone size: .; V gene: TRBV7-9; CDR3 DNA: TGTGCCAGCAGCACCTGGACCGACGCCTACAATGAGCAGTTCTTC; CDR3 protein: CASSTWTDAYNEQFF
J gene: TRBJ1-2; D gene: .; clone size: .; V gene: TRBV2; CDR3 DNA: TGTGCCAGCAGTGAACGGGGGTCCTATGGCTACACCTTC; CDR3 protein: CASSERGSYGYTF